Following are 25 T cell receptor beta chains from one sample sequenced in a study of T cell responses to AZD1222 COVID-19 vaccine. Method: immunoSEQ multiplex PCR; TCRdb's copy keeps in-frame clones and lacks some. This sample has 25,000 to 35,000 clones, with approximately 91% found just once. The sequenced sample was peripheral blood, obtained on day 0 of AZD1222 vaccination. Receptors originate from an adult in good health.

The chain is built from TRBV11-2 and TRBJ2-7, with D unresolved. This CDR3 has 16 residues. CDR1 SGHAT and CDR2 FQNNGV come from the germline V gene. The V end lost 0 bases, the J end lost 0 bases, and 12 bases lay between the germline ends. CDR3 loop: CASSLEGWASSYEQYF. For the CDR3, the DNA is TGTGCCAGCAGCTTAGAGGGATGGGCCAGCTCCTACGAGCAGTACTTC.

The chain employs TRBV19 and TRBJ1-5; weak D call: TRBD1 (5 bases). The CDR3 extends over 12 amino acids. V was clipped by 5 bases and J by 6 bases, with 8 bases between them. Germline CDR1 reads LNHDA; CDR2 reads SQIVND (reference sequence). In nucleotides, the CDR3 is TGTGCCAGTAGTGACAGAAGTCAGCCCCAGCATTTT. This gives the protein CASSDRSQPQHF. The full variable domain, in which reference TRBV19 and TRBJ1-5 provide the parts outside the CDR3, is DGGITQSPKYLFRKEGQNVTLSCEQNLNHDAMYWYRQDPGQGLRLIYYSQIVNDFQKGDIAEGYSVSREKKESFPLTVTSAQKNPTAFYLCASSDRSQPQHFGDGTRLSIL.

The chain employs TRBV11-3 and TRBJ2-2, with D tentatively TRBD2 (5 bases). Germline V gives CDR1 SGHNT, CDR2 YENEEA. CDR3 length: 14 amino acids. Trimming shortened V by 5 bases and J by 6 bases, and 13 bases separated the two germline ends. The DNA of the CDR3 is TGTGCCAGCAGCCCAGGACTTCTGGCCGGGGAGCTGTTTTTT. Protein: CASSPGLLAGELFF.

The genes are TRBV7-8 and TRBJ2-7, with 9 bases fitting TRBD1. Germline assignment: CDR1 SGHVS and CDR2 FQNEAQ. The CDR3 has 19 residues. V lost 5 bases, J lost 1 base, and 18 bases stayed unmatched. CDR3 in DNA: TGTGCCAGCAGCAGTGGCGGGGACAGGGCGTTTGGCGGTTCCTACGAGCAGTACTTC. This sequence encodes CASSSGGDRAFGGSYEQYF.

The sample holds one count of this clone. This sequence joins TRBV21-1 and TRBJ1-3. TRBV21-1 counts as a pseudogene. The CDR3 covers 16 residues. In DNA, the CDR3 is TGTGCCAGCAGCAACCCTAGGGATGCCTTCCGAAACACCATATATTTT. This codes for CASSNPRDAFRNTIYF.

CDR3 bases: TGTGCCAGCAGGCGTCTCGTGGGGGGTAATCAGCCCCAGCATTTT. Translating gives CASRRLVGGNQPQHF. The chain employs TRBV6-5 and TRBJ1-5; possibly TRBD1 for D (5 bases). V gave up 6 bases and J gave up 4 bases, with 16 bases separating them. The CDR3 spans 15 residues. Germline CDR1 and CDR2: MNHEY and SVGAGI.

This clone was observed a handful of times. This chain uses TRBV7-2 with TRBJ2-7; TRBD2 is a possible D gene (7 bases). V was clipped by 3 bases and J by 2 bases, with 14 bases between them. The CDR3 has 15 amino acids. The germline V gene encodes CDR1 SGHTA and CDR2 FQGNSA. CDR3 DNA sequence: TGTGCCAGCAGCTTGGGGGGGCTAGCGGCCTACGAGCAGTACTTC. This gives the protein CASSLGGLAAYEQYF.

The chain combines TRBV19 with TRBJ2-2; TRBD1 aligns across 9 bases. The junction had 5 bases not matched to a gene; V was cut back by 9 bases and J by 3 bases. The CDR3 loop spans 14 amino acids. Germline CDR1 is LNHDA and CDR2 is SQIVND (reference sequence). The DNA for the CDR3 is TGTGCCAGCTCGACAGGGGGGGACACCGGGGAGCTGTTTTTT. Translating it yields CASSTGGDTGELFF.

This clone was recorded a few times. The chain is built from TRBV27 and TRBJ2-7; 8 bases agree with TRBD1. The germline V gene encodes CDR1 MNHEY and CDR2 SMNVEV (reference sequence). The CDR3 runs 14 residues. V lost 4 bases and J lost 5; bases outside the gene matches: 7. The CDR3 reads CASSSQGAVNEQYF. The CDR3 DNA is TGTGCCAGCAGTTCGCAGGGGGCCGTTAACGAGCAGTACTTC.

The genes are TRBV25-1 and TRBJ1-2, with D hard to call. Germline V lookup: CDR1 MGHDK, CDR2 SYGVNS. V lost 0 bases and J 4 bases, leaving 12 bases between the germline ends. This CDR3 region has 15 residues. CDR3 sequence: CASSEYIRRSYGYTF. As DNA, the CDR3 is TGTGCCAGCAGTGAATATATTCGACGTAGCTATGGCTACACCTTC.

This chain connects TRBV5-1 to TRBJ1-1; 8 bases are a match to TRBD1. Germline loops: CDR1 SGHRS, CDR2 YFSETQ. After removal of 4 bases from V and 7 bases from J, the junction contained 6 bases not matched to a gene. The CDR3 loop spans 13 amino acids. For the CDR3, the DNA is TGCGCCAGCAGCCTAACAGGGGGTAGTGAAGCTTTCTTT. Translating gives CASSLTGGSEAFF. Full variable domain (missing parts from reference TRBV5-1 and TRBJ1-1): KAGVTQTPRYLIKTRGQQVTLSCSPISGHRSVSWYQQTPGQGLQFLFEYFSETQRNKGNFPGRFSGRQFSNSRSEMNVSTLELGDSALYLCASSLTGGSEAFFGQGTRLTVV.

The chain uses TRBV18 and TRBJ2-7; perhaps TRBD1 as D (6 bases). The CDR3 totals 15 residues. CDR1 KGHSH and CDR2 LQKENI come from the germline V gene. The V and J ends lost 6 bases and 3 bases respectively, with 18 bases between them. The CDR3 here is CASSSWDISGYEQYF. The CDR3 bases are TGTGCCAGCTCCTCATGGGACATTTCTGGCTACGAGCAGTACTTC. The complete variable domain, with remaining parts taken from reference TRBV18 and TRBJ2-7, reads NAGVMQNPRHLVRRRGQEARLRCSPMKGHSHVYWYRQLPEEGLKFMVYLQKENIIDESGMPKERFSAEFPKEGPSILRIQQVVRGDSAAYFCASSSWDISGYEQYFGPGTRLTVT.

The rearrangement uses TRBV29-1 and TRBJ2-7; TRBD1 aligns across 8 bases. This CDR3 has 12 amino acids. The V gene's germline CDR1 is SQVTM and CDR2 ANQGSEA. The J segment lost 6 bases and the V segment lost 7 bases, leaving 8 bases of the junction unmatched. CDR3 bases: TGCAGCGCCCGGGACAGGTGGGGCGAGCAGTACTTC. Protein sequence: CSARDRWGEQYF.

This clone has more than one count but fewer than ten. The V and J genes are TRBV2 and TRBJ1-3; D possibly corresponds to TRBD1 (5 bases). V gave up 7 bases and J gave up 2 bases, with 12 bases separating them. CDR1 and CDR2 from the germline V gene are SNHLY and FYNNEI. The CDR3 loop spans 14 amino acids. CDR3 loop: CASKAQGPGNTIYF. DNA of the CDR3: TGTGCCAGCAAGGCTCAGGGCCCTGGAAACACCATATATTTT.

V is TRBV5-1 and J is TRBJ1-5, with D unresolved. V lost 3 bases, J lost 7 bases, and 11 bases lay in between. The CDR3 loop spans 13 amino acids. Germline lookup yields CDR1 SGHRS and CDR2 YFSETQ. The CDR3 sequence: CASSSGGEQPQHF. The CDR3 DNA reads as TGCGCCAGCAGCTCAGGAGGAGAACAGCCCCAGCATTTT.

V usage is TRBV28 and J usage is TRBJ1-5; possibly TRBD1 for D (6 bases). The CDR3 covers 15 residues. The germline CDR1 and CDR2 sequences are MDHEN and SYDVKM. V gave up 5 bases and J gave up 0 bases, with 11 bases separating them. The CDR3 here is CASSVQGFSNQPQHF. The DNA for the CDR3 is TGTGCCAGCAGTGTACAGGGTTTTAGCAATCAGCCCCAGCATTTT.

The chain uses TRBV9 and TRBJ1-1; 8 bases fit TRBD1. The germline V gene has CDR1 SGDLS and CDR2 YYNGEE. This CDR3 has 18 residues. V trimming: 0 bases; J trimming: 1 base; junction bases outside the gene matches: 11. The DNA of the CDR3 is TGTGCCAGCAGCGTAGGCGAACAGGGGGGATGGCGGAACACTGAAGCTTTCTTT. Protein sequence: CASSVGEQGGWRNTEAFF.

The chain links TRBV19 to TRBJ2-7, with D hard to call. Germline lookup yields CDR1 LNHDA and CDR2 SQIVND (reference sequence). The CDR3 covers 15 residues. Deletions cut 1 base from V and 5 bases from J, with 15 bases between. CDR3 nucleotides: TGTGCCAGTAGTATAGGATCCGGACCAGCCAACGAGCAGTACTTC. Translation: CASSIGSGPANEQYF.

This chain links TRBV5-1 with TRBJ1-4, with 9 bases lining up with TRBD1. Germline V gene data show CDR1 as SGHRS and CDR2 as YFSETQ. The V gene end was trimmed by 4 bases and the J gene end by 6 bases; junction bases not matched to a gene: 10. The CDR3 is made up of 16 amino acids. The CDR3 sequence is CASSPPRTGDDEKLFF. CDR3 DNA: TGCGCCAGCAGCCCCCCAAGGACAGGGGATGATGAAAAACTGTTTTTT.

The gene calls are TRBV7-2 and TRBJ1-1, with D maybe TRBD1 (6 bases). Germline V gene data show CDR1 as SGHTA and CDR2 as FQGNSA. This CDR3 region has 14 residues. The germline V and J ends were trimmed by 2 bases and 4 bases, with 11 bases remaining between them. CDR3 DNA: TGTGCCAGCAGCTTAACCAGGGGAGTCACTGAAGCTTTCTTT. Its protein is CASSLTRGVTEAFF.

The chain has TRBV19 and TRBJ2-3, with 12 nucleotides matching TRBD2. The CDR3 covers 16 residues. J was trimmed by 0 bases and V by 5 bases; bases with no gene match: 3. Germline V lookup: CDR1 LNHDA, CDR2 SQIVND (reference sequence). The CDR3, as DNA: TGTGCCAGTAGTCTCGGGACTAGCGGGAGCACAGATACGCAGTATTTT. Translated, it gives CASSLGTSGSTDTQYF.

The genes are TRBV3-1 (or the pseudogene TRBV3-2) and TRBJ2-1; D remains ambiguous. Germline V gene sequence: CDR1 LGHDT, CDR2 YNNKEL (reference sequence). Trimming left V 4 bases short and J 5 bases short, with 6 bases between. The CDR3 has 12 amino acids. The CDR3 spells CASSLWDNEQFF. The CDR3 nucleotides are TGTGCCAGCAGCCTCTGGGACAATGAGCAGTTCTTC.

The rearrangement joins TRBV6-1 to TRBJ2-7; D is perhaps TRBD1 (6 bases). The CDR3 has 14 residues. Trimming cost V 2 bases and J 4 bases, with 12 bases left between them. Germline CDR1 reads MNHNS; CDR2 reads SASEGT. For the CDR3, the DNA is TGTGCCAGCAGTGAATTCACAGGGTTTTACGAGCAGTACTTC. Its translation is CASSEFTGFYEQYF.

The chain is built from TRBV2 and TRBJ2-7; TRBD1 agrees at 7 bases. CDR3 length: 14 amino acids. Germline CDR1 reads SNHLY; CDR2 reads FYNNEI. The trim removed 1 base at V and 3 bases at J, leaving 3 bases unmatched. In DNA form, the CDR3 reads TGTGCCAGCAGTGAAGGAGGGGGCCTCTACGAGCAGTACTTC. This gives the protein CASSEGGGLYEQYF.

The V and J genes are TRBV7-2 and TRBJ2-2, with D maybe TRBD2 (5 bases). Germline V gives CDR1 SGHTA, CDR2 FQGNSA. The CDR3 length is 13 residues. V was pared by 4 bases and J by 4 bases, with 7 bases between. CDR3 in DNA: TGTGCCAGCAGCTCGGACTTCACCGGGGAGCTGTTTTTT. Protein product: CASSSDFTGELFF.